The present T cell receptor (beta chain) was sequenced within a study of shared clonotypes between healthy human individuals. Looking at the study overall: There were three CD4 naive, three CD4 memory, two CD8 naive and one CD8 memory plates per donor. General study points: Only blood samples were collected, and tissue repertoires likely differ. Shared clonotypes across all four donors exceeded non-shared ones in generation probability.

Naive CD8 cells lacked CD45RO and underwent positive selection for CCR7, leaving out terminally differentiated effector memory CD45RA+ cells. The protocol was immunoSEQ multiplex PCR, while the TCRdb copy is restricted to in-frame clones and leaves out a portion. The data show about 820,000 clones, about 92% seen once. As concerns this clone: Its antigen is unidentified.

The germline CDR1 and CDR2 sequences are LGHNA and YSLEER. Trimming took 3 bases from V and 7 from J, leaving 12 bases between them. The CDR3 extends over 14 amino acids. This sequence was found in a man aged 25 to 45 in good health. Source material: naive CD8+ T cells sorted from blood. The rearrangement uses TRBV4-3 and TRBJ2-2; maybe TRBD1 (5 bases). The DNA for the CDR3 is TGCGCCAGCAGCCAGGGGCTCCCCTTCGGGGAGCTGTTTTTT. This sequence encodes CASSQGLPFGELFF.